This T cell receptor beta chain was retrieved from a study of cytomegalovirus exposure and HLA in healthy donors. Method: immunoSEQ multiplex PCR; TCRdb's copy keeps in-frame clones and lacks some. The sample lists about 120,000 clones; approximately 91% were seen once. The table lists this clone with a few counts. V was shortened by 0 bases and J by 8 bases, with 13 bases between the two germline ends. This CDR3 has 14 amino acids. CDR1 is LGHNA and CDR2 is YNFKEQ in the germline V gene. The source of this sequence is a woman aged 18-35 years in good health and CMV-seronegative. The sample consisted of PBMCs. The rearrangement joins TRBV4-2 to TRBJ1-2; unclear D gene. CDR3 sequence: CASSQEKAGRGYTF. CDR3 nucleotides: TGTGCCAGCAGCCAAGAGAAGGCAGGCCGGGGCTACACCTTC.